The 31 T cell receptor beta chains below come from one sample, sequenced in a study of vaccination and CD4 T cells after COVID-19. No antigen has been identified for these receptors. The sample's treatment: roughly 10-day PBMC culture with coronavirus spike peptide pools or control peptides (ViraFEST assay). Sequencing of the DNA from cultured CD4+ T cells was carried out with the Oncomine TCR Beta short-read assay. MiXCR, applied by TCRdb to the PCR reads, yields one record per CDR3 protein. The table includes approximately 11,000 distinct CDR3 sequences, around 23% detected once. The sample in question was CD4+ T cells from blood, cultured in vitro, obtained after SARS-CoV-2 vaccination. These receptors originate from a human donor who had recovered from COVID-19.

The chain is built from TRBV5-4 and TRBJ1-5; weak D call: TRBD1 (5 bases). V was trimmed by 3 bases and J by 0 bases, leaving 7 bases between them. The CDR3 length is 14 residues. The germline V gene encodes CDR1 SGHNT and CDR2 YYREEE (reference sequence). The CDR3 spells CASSSGPSNQPQHF. The CDR3 DNA is TGTGCCAGCAGCTCGGGACCTAGCAATCAGCCCCAGCATTTT.

The chain is built from TRBV24-1 and TRBJ2-1; 13 bases are shared with TRBD2. The V and J ends lost 7 bases and 6 bases, in that order; junction bases with no gene match: 11. This CDR3 is built from 17 residues. Germline CDR1 is KGHDR and CDR2 is SFDVKD. CDR3: CATSIGLAGAGGNEQFF. CDR3 sequence (DNA): TGTGCCACCAGCATCGGACTAGCGGGAGCGGGAGGCAATGAGCAGTTCTTC.

The genes are TRBV28 and TRBJ2-3; 9 bases agree with TRBD2. The CDR3 consists of 20 residues. Germline V gene data show CDR1 as MDHEN and CDR2 as SYDVKM. With V trimmed by 8 bases and J by 0 bases, 21 bases remained unmatched. CDR3 nucleotides: TGTGCCAGCCGACTAATGGGCCTAGCGGGGTTCGACTCTAGCACAGATACGCAGTATTTT. It yields the protein CASRLMGLAGFDSSTDTQYF.

This rearrangement joins TRBV4-1 to TRBJ1-2; D unresolved. Germline V gene sequence: CDR1 MGHRA, CDR2 YSYEKL. Trimming cost V 1 base and J 7 bases, with 13 bases left between them. The CDR3 runs to 14 residues. This CDR3 reads CASSQATAWGGYTF. CDR3 DNA: TGCGCCAGCAGCCAAGCTACAGCTTGGGGTGGCTACACCTTC.

The chain combines TRBV7-9 with TRBJ1-2; the D is unclear. Per germline, CDR1 SEHNR and CDR2 FQNEAQ (reference sequence). The CDR3 totals 14 residues. V was cut by 1 base and J by 4 bases, with 10 bases left in between. The CDR3 sequence: CASSLEAAAYGYTF. The CDR3 nucleotides are TGTGCCAGCAGCTTAGAGGCAGCTGCCTATGGCTACACCTTC.

The genes are TRBV20-1 and TRBJ2-1, with D possibly matching TRBD1 (5 bases). The germline V and J ends were trimmed by 0 bases and 4 bases, with 10 bases remaining between them. Germline CDR1 DFQATT, CDR2 SNEGSKA (reference sequence). This CDR3 has 14 residues. CDR3 amino acids: CSARDRVPYNEQFF. The CDR3 DNA sequence: TGCAGTGCTAGAGACAGGGTTCCTTACAATGAGCAGTTCTTC.

The chain has TRBV27 and TRBJ2-1; maybe TRBD1 (6 bases). V gave up 7 bases and J gave up 9 bases, with 28 bases separating them. Germline V CDR1 and CDR2: MNHEY, SMNVEV (reference sequence). This CDR3 has 17 residues. CDR3 in DNA: TGTGCCAGCATGGACTCTGGTGGGGGCCCTTTGGTTGCTGAGCAGTTCTTC. Protein: CASMDSGGGPLVAEQFF.

V gene TRBV6-1 combines with J gene TRBJ2-3, with 7 bases lining up with TRBD1. The CDR3 covers 17 residues. Germline CDR1 reads MNHNS; CDR2 reads SASEGT. With V trimmed by 6 bases and J by 0 bases, 12 bases remained unmatched. The CDR3 reads CASSRDRFSSSTDTQYF. The CDR3 DNA sequence: TGTGCCAGCAGCAGGGACAGATTTAGTTCCAGCACAGATACGCAGTATTTT.

This clonotype showed up just a few times. The J gene is TRBJ2-7, the V gene TRBV20-1; D is perhaps TRBD2 (6 bases). The CDR3 totals 13 residues. V dropped 3 bases and J dropped 3 bases, with 12 bases sitting between them. Germline loops: CDR1 DFQATT, CDR2 SNEGSKA (reference sequence). CDR3 sequence (DNA): TGCAGTGCTAGTACTAGCTACAACTACGAGCAGTACTTC. Residues: CSASTSYNYEQYF.

This clonotype was detected a few times. The chain employs TRBV6-1 and TRBJ2-6, with 9 nucleotides matching TRBD1. CDR1 and CDR2 (germline): MNHNS, SASEGT. The CDR3 contains 17 residues. The ends lost 5 bases at V and 1 base at J; junction bases unmatched: 6. The CDR3 DNA sequence: TGTGCCAGCAGTCGCCGGGACAGGGCGTCTGGGGCCAACGTCCTGACTTTC. Encoded protein: CASSRRDRASGANVLTF.

V is TRBV19 and J is TRBJ1-2; D is undetermined. CDR3 length: 14 amino acids. CDR1 is LNHDA and CDR2 is SQIVND in the germline V gene (reference sequence). Trimming took 5 bases from V and 0 from J, leaving 10 bases between them. Here the CDR3 DNA reads TGTGCCAGTAGTGAATCGGGGTCTAACTATGGCTACACCTTC. It encodes CASSESGSNYGYTF.

The chain has TRBV6-5 and TRBJ1-5; tentatively, D is TRBD1 (5 bases). CDR1 is MNHEY, CDR2 SVGAGI, per germline. The CDR3 contains 14 residues. Trimming removed 2 bases from V and 10 bases from J, with 15 bases in between. The CDR3 protein is CASSYQGPSEPQHF. Here the CDR3 DNA reads TGTGCCAGCAGTTACCAGGGCCCCTCGGAACCCCAGCATTTT.

The chain has TRBV7-2 and TRBJ1-5; D call uncertain. Trimming removed 5 bases at V and 1 base at J, with 9 bases between. The CDR3 is 14 residues long. Germline lookup yields CDR1 SGHTA and CDR2 FQGNSA. The CDR3 DNA reads as TGTGCCAGCAGCCTCGGGAGGAGCAATCAGCCCCAGCATTTT. The encoded protein is CASSLGRSNQPQHF. Full variable domain (missing parts from reference TRBV7-2 and TRBJ1-5): GAGVSQSPSNKVTEKGKDVELRCDPISGHTALYWYRQSLGQGLEFLIYFQGNSAPDKSGLPSDRFSAERTGGSVSTLTIQRTQQEDSAVYLCASSLGRSNQPQHFGDGTRLSIL.

This clonotype has only a few counts. The chain links TRBV27 to TRBJ2-5; 9 bases are shared with TRBD1. The length of the CDR3 is 15 residues. The germline V gene encodes CDR1 MNHEY and CDR2 SMNVEV (reference sequence). V lost 4 bases to trimming and J lost 4 bases; unmatched junction nucleotides: 7. The CDR3 reads CASSYGDRARETQYF. DNA for the CDR3: TGTGCCAGCAGTTATGGGGACAGGGCTCGAGAGACCCAGTACTTC.

The genes are TRBV19 and TRBJ1-5; TRBD1 might be the D (5 bases). CDR1 LNHDA and CDR2 SQIVND come from the germline V gene (reference sequence). The CDR3 extends over 14 amino acids. Trimming removed 3 bases at V and 9 bases at J, with 15 bases between. The CDR3 sequence: CASSMPQGHSPQHF. The CDR3 nucleotides are TGTGCCAGTAGTATGCCGCAGGGCCATTCGCCCCAGCATTTT.

The gene calls are TRBV28 and TRBJ2-7; TRBD2 matches at 9 bases. Germline V gives CDR1 MDHEN, CDR2 SYDVKM. Germline trimming cut 3 bases from V and 1 base from J; bases unmatched to any gene: 7. CDR3 length: 16 amino acids. CDR3 in amino acids: CASSFPMAGGSYEQYF. CDR3 in DNA: TGTGCCAGCAGTTTTCCAATGGCGGGAGGGTCCTACGAGCAGTACTTC.

The CDR3 DNA sequence: TGTGCCAGCAGCTTTTCAGGAGGGCAGTACTTC. Translating gives CASSFSGGQYF. The rearrangement links TRBV7-9 to TRBJ2-7, with D possibly TRBD2 on 5 matching bases. The CDR3 extends over 11 amino acids. Germline V gene sequence: CDR1 SEHNR, CDR2 FQNEAQ (reference sequence). Trimming stripped 3 bases from V and 9 bases from J, with 9 bases between.

V and J are TRBV28 and TRBJ1-2; D ambiguous. Deletions cut 2 bases from V and 8 bases from J, with 18 bases between. Germline V gene lookup returns CDR1 MDHEN and CDR2 SYDVKM. This CDR3 is 15 amino acids long. CDR3 DNA: TGTGCCAGCAGTTTAGAAGGTTATGCCACCGTGGGCTACACCTTC. Translated: CASSLEGYATVGYTF.

This clonotype was seen a handful of times. The chain carries TRBV6-1 and TRBJ2-3; no definite D call. V gave up 1 base and J gave up 2 bases, with 10 bases separating them. The CDR3 sequence is 15 residues long. CDR1 and CDR2 (germline): MNHNS, SASEGT. This chain's CDR3 is CASSEVGVVTDTQYF. The CDR3 DNA is TGTGCCAGCAGTGAAGTCGGAGTTGTCACAGATACGCAGTATTTT.

The V gene is TRBV2, the J gene TRBJ1-1; D gene ambiguous. This CDR3 contains 12 residues. Germline assignment: CDR1 SNHLY and CDR2 FYNNEI. Trimming stripped 1 base from V and 11 bases from J, with 11 bases between. CDR3 in DNA: TGTGCCAGCAGTGAAGAGATATGGAGGGCTTTCTTT. Translation: CASSEEIWRAFF.

This clonotype was seen a few times. This chain uses TRBV24-1 with TRBJ1-1; perhaps TRBD1 as D (5 bases). The germline V and J ends were trimmed by 2 bases and 4 bases, with 7 bases remaining between them. CDR1 and CDR2 from the germline V gene are KGHDR and SFDVKD. The CDR3 covers 13 residues. The CDR3 spells CATSDWGGTEAFF. In DNA, the CDR3 is TGTGCCACCAGTGATTGGGGGGGCACTGAAGCTTTCTTT.

Comments on this clonotype: This clone may be a read error of a much larger clone one base away. The CDR3 ends on some other residue instead of the conserved phenylalanine or tryptophan, so this is likely a read error. V gene TRBV20-1 combines with J gene TRBJ2-7, with 7 nucleotides matching TRBD2. The germline V gene has CDR1 DFQATT and CDR2 SNEGSKA (reference sequence). V shed 6 bases and J 0 bases; nucleotides not matched to a gene: 2. The CDR3 has 12 residues. The chain's CDR3 is CSALADSYEQYL. The DNA of the CDR3 is TGCAGTGCCCTAGCGGACTCCTACGAGCAGTACCTC.

The gene calls are TRBV11-1 and TRBJ2-7; D is unresolved. Trimming took 1 base from V and 5 from J, leaving 12 bases between them. The length of the CDR3 is 14 residues. From germline, CDR1 is SGHAT and CDR2 FQDESV (reference sequence). In nucleotides, the CDR3 is TGTGCCAGCAGCTTAGTGCGAGTATTCCACGAGCAGTACTTC. Amino acid sequence: CASSLVRVFHEQYF. Filled out from reference TRBV11-1 and TRBJ2-7, the complete variable domain reads EAEVAQSPRYKITEKSQAVAFWCDPISGHATLYWYRQILGQGPELLVQFQDESVVDDSQLPKDRFSAERLKGVDSTLKIQPAELGDSAMYLCASSLVRVFHEQYFGPGTRLTVT.

This clonotype was counted between two and nine times. J is TRBJ2-1 and V is TRBV6-5; D is unclear. Trimming removed 0 bases at V and 6 bases at J, with 15 bases between. The CDR3 length is 16 residues. Germline-derived CDR1 and CDR2 are MNHEY and SVGAGI. Written as DNA, the CDR3 is TGTGCCAGCAGTTACTCCTCGGGCCCCGCTTTCAATGAGCAGTTCTTC. This gives the protein CASSYSSGPAFNEQFF.

This sequence joins TRBV7-2 and TRBJ1-3; D is perhaps TRBD1 (5 bases). The CDR3 loop spans 14 amino acids. V was clipped by 2 bases and J by 4 bases, with 9 bases between them. The V gene's germline CDR1 is SGHTA and CDR2 FQGNSA. The CDR3 loop reads CASSLRGGGNTIYF. The CDR3 DNA reads as TGTGCCAGCAGCTTAAGGGGCGGGGGAAACACCATATATTTT.

Only a few counts were recorded for this clonotype. V is TRBV4-2 and J is TRBJ2-7; D possibly corresponds to TRBD2 (5 bases). Germline V gene lookup returns CDR1 LGHNA and CDR2 YNFKEQ. Deletions cut 4 bases from V and 0 bases from J, with 13 bases between. This CDR3 is built from 15 residues. CDR3 loop: CASSPSVASSYEQYF. Written as DNA, the CDR3 is TGTGCCAGCAGCCCCTCTGTAGCGAGCTCCTACGAGCAGTACTTC.

The chain is built from TRBV20-1 and TRBJ1-1, with 8 nucleotides matching TRBD1. Germline loops: CDR1 DFQATT, CDR2 SNEGSKA (reference sequence). V was clipped by 5 bases and J by 1 base; unmatched bases: 3. The CDR3 length is 13 residues. As DNA, the CDR3 is TGCAGTGCTCGGACAGGGAAGAACACTGAAGCTTTCTTT. Its translation is CSARTGKNTEAFF.

This clonotype was counted between two and nine times. V and J are TRBV28 and TRBJ1-3, with a weak D call TRBD1 (5 bases). Germline V gene sequence: CDR1 MDHEN, CDR2 SYDVKM. This CDR3 has 15 residues. Deletions cut 6 bases from V and 7 bases from J, with 19 bases between. The CDR3 DNA follows: TGTGCCAGCAGCAGACGATGGGGGGTGAGGAACACCATATATTTT. It is translated as CASSRRWGVRNTIYF.

This chain uses TRBV4-2 with TRBJ2-1; no clear D gene. V dropped 3 bases and J dropped 4 bases, with 7 bases sitting between them. CDR3 length: 13 residues. The germline V gene has CDR1 LGHNA and CDR2 YNFKEQ. CDR3 sequence reads: CASSQAQYNEQFF. CDR3 in DNA: TGTGCCAGCAGCCAGGCCCAATACAATGAGCAGTTCTTC.

This clonotype is medium-sized (0.01 to 0.1%) within its sample. V is TRBV15 and J is TRBJ2-5, with D possibly TRBD1 on 6 matching bases. The CDR3 extends over 15 amino acids. Germline CDR1 is LNHNV and CDR2 is YYDKDF (reference sequence). The V end was cut by 0 bases, the J end by 7 bases, with 15 bases between. The CDR3 here is CATSREGQGIVTQYF. The DNA of the CDR3 is TGTGCCACCAGCAGAGAGGGGCAGGGGATAGTGACCCAGTACTTC.

This clonotype is deemed medium-sized. The chain links TRBV6-1 to TRBJ2-7; the D gene is possibly TRBD1 (6 bases). The CDR3 has 14 residues. The germline V gene encodes CDR1 MNHNS and CDR2 SASEGT. Trimming took 0 bases from V and 0 from J, leaving 6 bases between them. The CDR3 protein is CASSEAGGSYEQYF. For the CDR3, the DNA is TGTGCCAGCAGTGAAGCAGGGGGCTCCTACGAGCAGTACTTC.